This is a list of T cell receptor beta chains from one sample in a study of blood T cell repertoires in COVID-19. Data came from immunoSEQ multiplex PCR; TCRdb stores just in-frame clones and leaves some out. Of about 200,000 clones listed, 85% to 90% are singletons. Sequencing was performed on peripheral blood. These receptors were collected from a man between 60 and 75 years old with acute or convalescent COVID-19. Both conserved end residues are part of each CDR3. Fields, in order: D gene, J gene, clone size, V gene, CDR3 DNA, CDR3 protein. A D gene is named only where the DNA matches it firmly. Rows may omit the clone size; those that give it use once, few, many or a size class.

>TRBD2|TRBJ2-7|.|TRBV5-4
TGTGCCAGCAGCCCCCTTGGCGGGGGGCCTGTATCCTACGAGCAGTACTTC
CASSPLGGGPVSYEQYF
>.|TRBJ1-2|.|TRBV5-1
TGCGCCAGCAGCTTGGGCCAGAACTATGGCTACACCTTC
CASSLGQNYGYTF
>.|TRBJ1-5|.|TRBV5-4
TGTGCCAGCAGCTTGGGGGGGGGCGGTGGCAATCAGCCCCAGCATTTT
CASSLGGGGGNQPQHF
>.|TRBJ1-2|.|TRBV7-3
TGTGCCAGCAGCCCCACGCCCCTCGGGGGGCTTAACTATGGCTACACCTTC
CASSPTPLGGLNYGYTF
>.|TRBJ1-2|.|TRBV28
TGTGCCAGCAGTGGAGAAGCTAACTATGGCTACACCTTC
CASSGEANYGYTF
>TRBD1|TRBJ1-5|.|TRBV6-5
TGTGCCAGCAGCAAACAGGGGGGGCGGAATCAGCCCCAGCATTTT
CASSKQGGRNQPQHF
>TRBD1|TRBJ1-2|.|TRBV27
TGTGCCAGCAGATTTGGCCGGGACAGGGGGGGCGGCTACACCTTC
CASRFGRDRGGGYTF
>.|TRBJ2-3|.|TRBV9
TGTGCCAGCAGCGTAGGGGGCGATGGCACAGATACGCAGTATTTT
CASSVGGDGTDTQYF
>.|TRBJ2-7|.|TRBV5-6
TGTGCCAGCAGACTAGGGCACCGCTTATCCTACGAGCAGTACTTC
CASRLGHRLSYEQYF
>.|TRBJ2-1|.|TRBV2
TGTGCCAGCAGCCCGGAGTGGATTGACAATGAGCAGTTCTTC
CASSPEWIDNEQFF
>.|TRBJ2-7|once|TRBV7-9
TGTGCCAGCAGCTTCACCGGGACTCAGGAGTACTTC
CASSFTGTQEYF
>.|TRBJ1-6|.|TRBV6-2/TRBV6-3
TGTGCCAGCAGTTACTCGGCAGGCAGCTCCTATAATTCACCCCTCCACTTT
CASSYSAGSSYNSPLHF
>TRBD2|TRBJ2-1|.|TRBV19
TGTGCCAGTAACCCTAGCGGGGGCCGTTACAATGAGCAGTTCTTC
CASNPSGGRYNEQFF
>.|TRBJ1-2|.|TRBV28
TGTGCCAGCGGGAGGGGTGGCTACACCTTC
CASGRGGYTF
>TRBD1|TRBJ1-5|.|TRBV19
TGTGCCAGTACCCGAGCGGACAGGGGGAACAATCAGCCCCAGCATTTT
CASTRADRGNNQPQHF
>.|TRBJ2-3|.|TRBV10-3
TGTGCCATCAACCCGTACGGGGGTTCCACAGATACGCAGTATTTT
CAINPYGGSTDTQYF
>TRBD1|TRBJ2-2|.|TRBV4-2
TGTGCCAGCAGCCAAGGGGGACAGGGGCCAAACACCGGGGAGCTGTTTTTT
CASSQGGQGPNTGELFF
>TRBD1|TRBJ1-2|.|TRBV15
TGTGCCACCAGCAGGGACAGGGGGACTTATGGCTACACCTTC
CATSRDRGTYGYTF
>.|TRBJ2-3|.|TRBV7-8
TGTGCCAGCAGCTTACTCCCTAGCGTCACAGATACGCAGTATTTT
CASSLLPSVTDTQYF
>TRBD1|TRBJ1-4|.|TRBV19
TGTGCCAGTAGTATAGATCTATGGACAGGAAATGAAAAACTGTTTTTT
CASSIDLWTGNEKLFF
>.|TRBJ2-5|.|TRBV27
TGTGCCAGCAGCTGGTCGGTCCCCCGGGACCAAGAGACCCAGTACTTC
CASSWSVPRDQETQYF
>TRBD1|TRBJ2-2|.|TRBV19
TGTGCCAGTGGACAGGGATCGGACACCGGGGAGCTGTTTTTT
CASGQGSDTGELFF
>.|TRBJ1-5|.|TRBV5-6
TGTGCCAGCAGCTTTCGCACATATAGCAATCAGCCCCAGCATTTT
CASSFRTYSNQPQHF
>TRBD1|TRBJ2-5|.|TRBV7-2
TGTGCCAGCAGCGTACAGACAGGGGTGACAGAGACCCAGTACTTC
CASSVQTGVTETQYF
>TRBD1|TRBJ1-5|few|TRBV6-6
TGTGCCAGCAGTTCCCCCGGACAGGGAAATCAGCCCCAGCATTTT
CASSSPGQGNQPQHF
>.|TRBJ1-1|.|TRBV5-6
TGTGCCAGCAGCCCCGTCAGTTTTGGACAGCCTGAAGCTTTCTTT
CASSPVSFGQPEAFF
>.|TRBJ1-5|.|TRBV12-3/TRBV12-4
TGTGCCAGCAGTTTTGGGGGGTTCCAGCCCCAGCATTTT
CASSFGGFQPQHF
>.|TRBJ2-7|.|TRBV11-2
TGTGCCAGCAGCTTATCTCGGACAACGGAGCAGTACTTC
CASSLSRTTEQYF
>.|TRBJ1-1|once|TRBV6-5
TGTGCCAGCATGGGCTTAGGCACTGAAGCTTTCTTT
CASMGLGTEAFF
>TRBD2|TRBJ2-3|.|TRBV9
TGTGCCAGCACCCGTTCACCACTCGGGACTAGCGGGGGGACAGATACGCAGTATTTT
CASTRSPLGTSGGTDTQYF
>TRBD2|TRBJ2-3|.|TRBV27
TGTGCCAGCAGAACCAGCGGGGGCACAGATACGCAGTATTTT
CASRTSGGTDTQYF
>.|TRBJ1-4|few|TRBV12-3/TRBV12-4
TGTGCCAGCAGTTTACGGTCTGAAAAACTGTTTTTT
CASSLRSEKLFF
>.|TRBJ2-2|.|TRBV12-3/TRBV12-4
TGTGCCAGCAGTTTGAAGGGGACCGGGGAGCTGTTTTTT
CASSLKGTGELFF
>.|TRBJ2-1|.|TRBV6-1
TGTGCCAGCAGTGAAGCGACACCCTCCTACAATGAGCAGTTCTTC
CASSEATPSYNEQFF
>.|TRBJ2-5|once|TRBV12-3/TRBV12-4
TGTGCCAGCAGTTTAAGCCGGGAGACCCAGTACTTC
CASSLSRETQYF
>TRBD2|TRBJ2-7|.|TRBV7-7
TGTGCCAGCAGCTCACTAGCGGGGGCGACCTACGAGCAGTACTTC
CASSSLAGATYEQYF
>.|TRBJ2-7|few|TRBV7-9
TGTGCCAGCAGCTTAGCGCGGGGCGATTCGGGCTCCTACGAGCAGTACTTC
CASSLARGDSGSYEQYF
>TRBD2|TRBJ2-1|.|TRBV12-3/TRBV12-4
TGTGCCAGCACTGGGGGGGGTAATGAGCAGTTCTTC
CASTGGGNEQFF
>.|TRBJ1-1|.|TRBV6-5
TGTGCCAGCAGTTCTTACCCAGGGTCGGCGAACACTGAAGCTTTCTTT
CASSSYPGSANTEAFF
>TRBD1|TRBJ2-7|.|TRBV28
TGTGCCAGCAGGGGGACAGGGGTTACCTACGAGCAGTACTTC
CASRGTGVTYEQYF
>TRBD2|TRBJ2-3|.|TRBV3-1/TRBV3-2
TGTGCCAGCAGCCAATCCCGGGCCGCGGGGGGGTACACAGATACGCAGTATTTT
CASSQSRAAGGYTDTQYF
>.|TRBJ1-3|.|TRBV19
TGTGCCAGTAGTACGGGGGGCTCTGGAAACACCATATATTTT
CASSTGGSGNTIYF